Detailed here is one T cell receptor (beta chain). What antigen it recognizes has not been identified. Within one base of it there is no much larger clone, and no base qualities were kept. Preparation of the library involved PCR. Sequencing took place on an Illumina HiSeq 2500. Unique molecular identifiers were incorporated into TCR beta cDNA libraries to reduce PCR and sequencing biases. Every 1 to 10 million input T cells yielded some 500,000 cDNA molecules, meaning each molecule approximated one T cell. Patient libraries were prepared and sequenced with the same protocol used for the earlier healthy control dataset. Samples belonging to the same batch were prepared together, multiplexed and sequenced on a shared HiSeq lane. On the authors' methods: Raw barcoded reads were processed with MIGEC, discarding single-read molecular identifier groups before consensus assembly and CDR3 extraction. VDJtools was used for post-analysis of the clonotype tables, with diversity normalized by down-sampling every dataset to the smallest sample size. To correct batch-related cross-sample contamination, repertoire overlap clustering matched CDR3 amino acid sequences but not nucleotide sequences. TCRdb took the public reads, trimmed them with fastp at Q25, ran MiXCR for clone calling and kept in-frame beta chains. Entries are consolidated by CDR3 protein sequence, retaining the most common genes and DNA. Here the V and J calls rest on TCRdb's processing, not on the authors' analysis. For this sample the table gives roughly 870,000 distinct CDR3 sequences, of which approximately 50% were detected only once. Jointly, the top ten make up roughly 4.4% of the sample.

This entry belongs to a study of post-analysis software for immune sequencing data (dated by TCRdb to between 2014 and 2017). Describing the broader study: Disease courses on record covered relapsing-remitting, secondary progressive and progressive-relapsing multiple sclerosis, though some patients had no subtype annotation. The patient repertoires were set against under 13 previously published healthy control repertoires from donors whose ages ranged from roughly 6 to 26 years. A subset of samples was prepared in parallel using single-end sample barcoding, then pooled and co-amplified after Illumina adapter ligation. Points the paper makes about the study in general: Patients showed significantly higher frequencies than controls for roughly five TRBV segments, among them TRBV5-6, TRBV5-1 and TRBV20-1. The control group was slightly older than the multiple sclerosis patient group. Direct clustering with F measure revealed strong co-clustering of samples prepared in the same batch, which led to a batch-effect correction. Significantly lower normalized Chao1 diversity was found in multiple sclerosis patients than in controls, suggesting substantial peripheral T-cell clonal expansion.

TCR beta repertoires were profiled from peripheral blood of 13 young patients with multiple sclerosis to demonstrate the VDJtools post-analysis software. The multiple sclerosis patients were children and adolescents ranging in age from 6 to 15 years. The CDR3 covers 10 residues, taking in both the cysteine and the phenylalanine. CDR3 DNA is the only sequence kept; it has 30 bases, read in frame from the first base. The germline V gene gives CDR1 as SQVTM and CDR2 as ANQGSEA. Trimming costs V 0 bases and J 7 bases, and their ends lie 2 bases apart. The sequencing sample was made of blood. The chain is made from TRBV29-1 and TRBJ2-3, with the D gene not confidently named. The receptor comes from a girl under 18 with multiple sclerosis. The CDR3: CSVEDHTQYF. The DNA sequence is as follows: TGCAGCGTTGAAGATCATACGCAGTATTTT.